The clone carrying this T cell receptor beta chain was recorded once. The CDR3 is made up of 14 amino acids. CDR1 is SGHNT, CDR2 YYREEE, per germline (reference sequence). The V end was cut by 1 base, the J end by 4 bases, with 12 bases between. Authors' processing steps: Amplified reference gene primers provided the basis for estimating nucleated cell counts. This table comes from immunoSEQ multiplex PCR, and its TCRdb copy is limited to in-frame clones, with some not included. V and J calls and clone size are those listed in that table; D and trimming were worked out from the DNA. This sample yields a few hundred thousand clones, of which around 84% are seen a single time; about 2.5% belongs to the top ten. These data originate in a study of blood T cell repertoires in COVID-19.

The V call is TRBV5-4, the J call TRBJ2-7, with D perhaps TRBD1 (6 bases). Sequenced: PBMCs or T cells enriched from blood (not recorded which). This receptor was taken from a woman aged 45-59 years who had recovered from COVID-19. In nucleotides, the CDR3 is TGTGCCAGCAGCTTGACACAGGGATCTTACGAGCAGTACTTC. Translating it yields CASSLTQGSYEQYF. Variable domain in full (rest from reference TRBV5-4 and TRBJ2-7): ETGVTQSPTHLIKTRGQQVTLRCSSQSGHNTVSWYQQALGQGPQFIFQYYREEENGRGNFPPRFSGLQFPNYSSELNVNALELDDSALYLCASSLTQGSYEQYFGPGTRLTVT.